Included here is one TCR beta chain sequence, with context. This sample stems from a study of cytomegalovirus exposure and HLA in healthy donors. Germline V gene data show CDR1 as MNHEY and CDR2 as SMNVEV (reference sequence). The trim removed 2 bases at V and 1 base at J, leaving 5 bases unmatched. This CDR3 region has 16 residues. PCR amplification relied on 60 Vbeta primers (plus 13 Jbeta primers). TCRdb keeps only in-frame clones here, not all; method: immunoSEQ multiplex PCR. Here the sample table reports about 130,000 clones. This receptor was identified in a woman in her forties in good health and CMV-seropositive. Sequenced input: PBMCs. This rearrangement joins TRBV27 to TRBJ2-1, with 7 bases lining up with TRBD1. The CDR3 loop reads CASSLRGLVSYNEQFF. The DNA of the CDR3 is TGTGCCAGCAGTTTAAGGGGGCTGGTTTCCTACAATGAGCAGTTCTTC.